This entry lists 2 T cell receptor beta chains sequenced from one sample in a study of blood T cell repertoires in COVID-19. Method: immunoSEQ multiplex PCR; TCRdb's copy keeps in-frame clones and lacks some. Among about 140,000 clones, 60% to 85% were seen once, and the ten largest hold approximately 4.5%. Sequencing used peripheral blood. The receptor source for this set is a woman aged 80 or over with active or convalescent COVID-19.

The V call is TRBV5-8, the J call TRBJ2-5, with TRBD1 matching over 7 bases. This CDR3 region has 14 residues. Trimming at V came to 4 bases and at J to 2 bases, leaving 5 bases not matched to a gene. Germline V lookup: CDR1 SGHTS, CDR2 YDEGEE. CDR3 loop: CASSLGQRQETQYF. As DNA, the CDR3 is TGTGCCAGCAGCCTGGGACAGAGACAAGAGACCCAGTACTTC.

The chain employs TRBV29-1 and TRBJ2-5; TRBD1 is a possible D gene (5 bases). The V end was cut by 6 bases, the J end by 7 bases, with 12 bases between. The CDR3 loop spans 11 amino acids. Germline lookup yields CDR1 SQVTM and CDR2 ANQGSEA. This chain's CDR3 is CSVGLDTTQYF. The CDR3 nucleotides are TGCAGCGTGGGGCTGGACACGACCCAGTACTTC.